The 21 T cell receptor beta chains listed next were all sequenced from one sample in a study of blood T cells in healthy people across ages. The use of a sample-barcoded 5' primer and a J-beta primer mix characterized a second PCR of roughly 6 to 11 cycles. TCRdb itself ran the 5' RACE reads through MiXCR, one entry per CDR3 protein. Among about 970,000 distinct CDR3 sequences listed, about 53% were seen once. Sequencing used blood. These receptors all come from a woman in her sixties in good health.

V and J are TRBV2 and TRBJ1-1, with D maybe TRBD1 (5 bases). Per germline, CDR1 SNHLY and CDR2 FYNNEI. This CDR3 comprises 14 residues. V dropped 5 bases and J dropped 0 bases, with 10 bases sitting between them. CDR3 in amino acids: CASSFGALNTEAFF. The DNA of the CDR3 is TGTGCCAGCAGTTTTGGGGCACTGAACACTGAAGCTTTCTTT.

A single count supports this clonotype. The chain recombines TRBV20-1 with TRBJ2-5; 10 positions agree with TRBD2. The last part of the DNA fits TRBJ2-7 better; the J call may be wrong. This CDR3 has 16 residues. Germline V CDR1 and CDR2: DFQATT, SNEGSKA (reference sequence). The CDR3: CSASPRRGLAFSEQYF. CDR3 nucleotide sequence: TGCAGTGCTAGTCCCCGTAGGGGACTAGCGTTCTCCGAGCAGTACTTC.

In this sample, this clonotype turned up a few times. This chain links TRBV29-1 with TRBJ2-1, with 10 nucleotides matching TRBD2. The J call is doubtful: the DNA matches TRBJ2-7 better. Germline CDR1 is SQVTM and CDR2 is ANQGSEA. The CDR3 is 13 residues long. In DNA form, the CDR3 reads TGCAGCGGGGGGACTAGCGACTACAATGAGCAGTACTTC. Translating it yields CSGGTSDYNEQYF.

The chain links TRBV7-2 to TRBJ2-1; D might be TRBD1 or TRBD2, each matching 6 bases. From germline, CDR1 is SGHTA and CDR2 FQGNSA. CDR3 size: 14 residues. The ends were cut back, 5 bases at V and 9 bases at J, with 17 bases in the middle. The CDR3 region is CASSPGVLASEQFF. The DNA for the CDR3 is TGTGCCAGCAGCCCAGGGGTCCTAGCGAGTGAGCAGTTCTTC.

This clonotype came up a few times. V and J are TRBV28 and TRBJ2-5, with D possibly matching TRBD2 (5 bases). Trimming pared 2 bases from V and 4 bases from J, leaving 17 bases between. Per the germline V gene, CDR1 is MDHEN and CDR2 is SYDVKM. The CDR3 loop spans 16 amino acids. Here the CDR3 DNA reads TGTGCCAGCAGTTTAGGGCCACAGTTAGGAGGAGAGACCCAGTACTTC. Residues: CASSLGPQLGGETQYF.

The rearrangement links TRBV18 to TRBJ2-1, with D hard to call. The J call could be wrong; TRBJ2-7 is a better fit for the DNA end. The length of the CDR3 is 14 residues. Germline assignment: CDR1 KGHSH and CDR2 LQKENI. CDR3 in DNA: TGTGCCAGCTCACCAATGGTGCTTTACAATGAGCAGTACTTC. The encoded protein is CASSPMVLYNEQYF.

J is TRBJ2-2 and V is TRBV12-3 or TRBV12-4, with D perhaps given as TRBD1 or TRBD2 (5 bases each). The CDR3 consists of 15 residues. V lost 4 bases, J lost 0 bases, and 9 bases lay in between. CDR3 DNA: TGTGCCAGCAGTTGGGGGACGGCGAACACCGGGGAGCTGTTTTTT. It yields the protein CASSWGTANTGELFF.

This chain connects TRBV7-2 to TRBJ2-1, with TRBD1 matching 9 bases. Germline CDR1 is SGHTA and CDR2 is FQGNSA. The CDR3 consists of 14 residues. Trimming took 4 bases from V and 9 from J; bases not matched to a gene: 7. The CDR3 region is CASSSRDRVSEQFF. The CDR3 coding sequence is TGTGCCAGCAGCTCGCGGGACAGGGTCAGTGAGCAGTTCTTC.

J is TRBJ2-4 and V is TRBV2; weak D call: TRBD1 (5 bases). V lost 5 bases to trimming and J lost 0 bases, with 11 bases between them. The CDR3 length is 15 residues. Per germline, CDR1 SNHLY and CDR2 FYNNEI. The CDR3 DNA is TGTGCCAGCAGTCCTCAGGGCTTAGCCAAAAACATTCAGTACTTC. Translating it yields CASSPQGLAKNIQYF.

The sample holds many counts of this clonotype. J is TRBJ2-3 and V is TRBV7-9; 7 positions agree with TRBD2. The CDR3 spans 17 residues. Germline V CDR1 and CDR2: SEHNR, FQNEAQ (reference sequence). The V segment lost 0 bases and the J segment 6 bases; nucleotides outside the gene matches: 12. CDR3 sequence reads: CASSLARTGGRGDTQYF. CDR3 coding DNA: TGTGCCAGCAGCTTAGCGCGAACGGGAGGTCGAGGTGATACGCAGTATTTT. Looking up the rest from reference TRBV7-9 and TRBJ2-3 gives the full variable domain: DTGVSQNPRHKITKRGQNVTFRCDPISEHNRLYWYRQTLGQGPEFLTYFQNEAQLEKSRLLSDRFSAERPKGSFSTLEIQRTEQGDSAMYLCASSLARTGGRGDTQYFGPGTRLTVL.

This clonotype occurred a few times. The chain recombines TRBV15 with TRBJ2-3; no clear D. CDR3 length: 14 amino acids. From germline, CDR1 is LNHNV and CDR2 YYDKDF (reference sequence). V lost 4 bases to trimming and J lost 4 bases, with 12 bases between them. As DNA, the CDR3 is TGTGCCACCAGCACTGGGGTCACTTCAGATACGCAGTATTTT. Translated: CATSTGVTSDTQYF.

In its sample, this clonotype was seen a few times. J is TRBJ1-5 and V is TRBV24-1, with unresolved D. Trimming stripped 5 bases from V and 4 bases from J, with 11 bases between. CDR3 length: 14 amino acids. Per the germline V gene, CDR1 is KGHDR and CDR2 is SFDVKD. CDR3 region: CATSGLRENQPQHF. The CDR3 bases are TGTGCCACCAGTGGCCTCCGGGAAAATCAGCCCCAGCATTTT.

The rearrangement uses TRBV7-8 and TRBJ2-7, with TRBD1 as a possible D gene (5 bases). The CDR3 contains 15 residues. V shed 3 bases and J shed 2 bases, with 14 bases lying between them. Germline V gene data show CDR1 as SGHVS and CDR2 as FQNEAQ. DNA for the CDR3: TGTGCCAGCAGCTTGTCCAGGGTGCTAGCCTACGAGCAGTACTTC. Translated: CASSLSRVLAYEQYF.

The chain joins TRBV3-1 to TRBJ1-2; possible D gene TRBD1, 5 bases. Deletions cut 4 bases from V and 6 bases from J, with 15 bases between. The CDR3 contains 14 residues. Germline values: CDR1 LGHDT, CDR2 YNNKEL (reference sequence). Here the CDR3 reads CASSPPGTAHGYTF. CDR3 sequence (DNA): TGTGCCAGCAGCCCCCCCGGGACGGCTCATGGCTACACCTTC.

This clonotype appeared a few times. The chain carries TRBV6-2 or TRBV6-3 and TRBJ2-3, with 9 bases that match TRBD1. This CDR3 is built from 16 residues. Looked up from germline, CDR1 is MNHEY and CDR2 is SVGEGT. V shed 3 bases and J 5 bases; nucleotides not matched to a gene: 9. CDR3 DNA: TGTGCCAGCAGTTATGGGGGACAGGGTATGGAAGATACGCAGTATTTT. This encodes CASSYGGQGMEDTQYF.

The rearrangement uses TRBV29-1 and TRBJ2-1, with a possible D match to TRBD2 (5 bases). V dropped 1 base and J dropped 8 bases, with 12 bases sitting between them. CDR1 SQVTM and CDR2 ANQGSEA come from the germline V gene. The CDR3 contains 13 residues. The CDR3 loop is CSVEGGSAYEQFF. The CDR3 region has the DNA TGCAGCGTTGAAGGAGGGAGCGCGTATGAGCAGTTCTTC.

This clonotype was seen more than once but under ten times. The chain employs TRBV4-1 and TRBJ2-5; 9 nucleotides agree with TRBD2. Germline CDR1 is MGHRA and CDR2 is YSYEKL. The CDR3 length is 16 residues. Trimming removed 2 bases from V and 5 bases from J; junction bases left unmatched: 9. In DNA form, the CDR3 reads TGCGCCAGCAGCCAAACCGTGCTAGCGGGAAGTGAGACCCAGTACTTC. The encoded protein is CASSQTVLAGSETQYF.

This rearrangement joins TRBV10-3 to TRBJ2-3, with a possible D match to TRBD2 (6 bases). Germline CDR1 ENHRY, CDR2 SYGVKD. This CDR3 has 14 amino acids. V was trimmed by 6 bases and J by 8 bases, leaving 18 bases between them. The CDR3 loop is CAIRAGAATGTQYF. CDR3 nucleotides: TGTGCCATCAGAGCGGGTGCGGCCACCGGTACGCAGTATTTT.

This clonotype was observed a handful of times. The rearrangement links TRBV28 to TRBJ2-7; D is possibly TRBD1 (6 bases). The V gene's germline CDR1 is MDHEN and CDR2 SYDVKM. The length of the CDR3 is 18 residues. V dropped 1 base and J dropped 1 base, with 20 bases sitting between them. CDR3 sequence (DNA): TGTGCCAGCAGTTTATTCTTAACCCTACAGGGATTTTCCTACGAGCAGTACTTC. Translation gives CASSLFLTLQGFSYEQYF. Filled out from reference TRBV28 and TRBJ2-7, the complete variable domain reads DVKVTQSSRYLVKRTGEKVFLECVQDMDHENMFWYRQDPGLGLRLIYFSYDVKMKEKGDIPEGYSVSREKKERFSLILESASTNQTSMYLCASSLFLTLQGFSYEQYFGPGTRLTVT.

This clonotype was counted only a few times. The V gene is TRBV4-1, the J gene TRBJ1-2, with D unresolved. The CDR3 loop spans 16 amino acids. The V gene's germline CDR1 is MGHRA and CDR2 YSYEKL. Trimming took 0 bases from V and 8 from J, leaving 19 bases between them. The CDR3 DNA reads TGCGCCAGCAGCCAAGATATCCGGGTCCCCTCGGGAGGCTACACCTTC. Encoded protein: CASSQDIRVPSGGYTF.

In DNA form, the CDR3 reads TGTGCCAGCAGTTTTAAGGGACTAGCGGTTCAAGAGACCCAGTACTTC. Encoded protein: CASSFKGLAVQETQYF. The V call is TRBV28, the J call TRBJ2-5, with 11 bases lining up with TRBD2. Unmatched junction bases numbered 5, after V lost 3 bases and J lost 2 bases. Germline CDR1 reads MDHEN; CDR2 reads SYDVKM. The CDR3 contains 16 residues. Supplemented by reference TRBV28 and TRBJ2-5, the full variable domain reads DVKVTQSSRYLVKRTGEKVFLECVQDMDHENMFWYRQDPGLGLRLIYFSYDVKMKEKGDIPEGYSVSREKKERFSLILESASTNQTSMYLCASSFKGLAVQETQYFGPGTRLLVL.